This T cell receptor (beta chain) was captured in a study of cytomegalovirus exposure and HLA in healthy donors. Use of 60 Vbeta and 13 Jbeta primers characterized the PCR. Only in-frame clones appear in the TCRdb table, and some are missing; sequencing was by immunoSEQ multiplex PCR. The repertoire has about 200,000 clones, around three quarters of them found once; the top ten carry 4.4%. This CDR3 spans 15 amino acids. Germline CDR1 is MNHEY and CDR2 is SVGAGI. After removal of 0 bases from V and 1 base from J, the junction contained 0 bases not matched to a gene. The chain employs TRBV6-5 and TRBJ1-5, with TRBD1 matching 7 bases. The sequencing input was PBMCs. The clonotype was recovered from a young woman in good health and CMV-seropositive. The CDR3 DNA reads as TGTGCCAGCAGTTACTCAGGGGGCAGCAATCAGCCCCAGCATTTT. Translation gives CASSYSGGSNQPQHF.